This TCR beta chain comes out of a study of T cell repertoires in cytomegalovirus infection. Study at large: Newly reported HLA-C-restricted and thoroughly characterized HLA-B-restricted CMV epitopes were employed.

Germline V gene lookup returns CDR1 SGHAT and CDR2 FQNNGV. Unmatched junction bases numbered 11, after V lost 2 bases and J lost 9 bases. The CDR3 extends over 16 amino acids. To note about this clonotype: The antigen is not known.

TCRdb called the reads again in MiXCR, with one record for every CDR3 protein. Seen here are around 570,000 distinct CDR3 sequences, roughly 43% observed once, and the top ten hold roughly 50%. The sample consisted of cultured PBMCs, taken from culture after CMV antigen stimulation. The chain combines TRBV11-2 with TRBJ1-2; 11 nucleotides align to TRBD1. The TCR sequence derives from a human donor in good health (CMV status not recorded). Some clones in this sample may be carry-over from other donors' samples. In nucleotides, the CDR3 is TGTGCCAGCAGCTTAACCGGGGACAGGGGGAACAGGAGCTACACCTTC. This gives the protein CASSLTGDRGNRSYTF.